Included here is one TCR beta chain sequence, with context. Antigen unknown. This sample was taken from a study of T cell responses to AZD1222 COVID-19 vaccine. Study results and caveats: Spike-specific TCR breadth rose after two AZD1222 doses, and depth rose as well.

The repertoire was sequenced with immunoSEQ multiplex PCR; TCRdb's copy has only in-frame clones and lacks some. The profile shows 150,000 to 200,000 clones, 85% to 95% of them singletons. The receptor's source is an adult who received the AZD1222 COVID-19 vaccine. The sequencing here drew on peripheral blood, taken 28 days after the second AZD1222 dose.

This CDR3 reads CASSLRGTSTDTQYF. DNA for the CDR3: TGTGCCAGCAGCTTGCGCGGGACTAGCACAGATACGCAGTATTTT. J is TRBJ2-3 and V is TRBV5-5; TRBD2 is a possible D gene (6 bases). Trimming cost V 1 base and J 0 bases, with 9 bases left between them. Germline CDR1 reads SGHKS; CDR2 reads YYEKEE (reference sequence). The CDR3 sequence is 15 residues long.